This T cell receptor (beta chain) came from a study of blood T cells in healthy people across ages. Study-wide results and caveats: Roughly linear declines in TCR beta diversity per million T cells occurred with age. Since the PBMCs were unsorted, naive and antigen-experienced cells could not be conclusively compared.

Through a sample-barcoded 5' primer and a J-beta primer mix, a second PCR was run for 7 to 11 cycles. Tags on each cDNA molecule came from a template-switch adaptor with 12 random nucleotides. No fewer than 3 million CDR3-containing paired-end reads came from each sample. TCRdb called the 5' RACE reads again in MiXCR, with one record for every CDR3 protein. This table holds around 1.5 million distinct CDR3 sequences, around 59% found once. This clonotype is a singleton in its sample. The antigen is unknown. The specimen sequenced was blood. This clonotype originated in a man between 18 and 29 years old in good health.

DNA for the CDR3: TGCGCCAGCAGCCTTAACACACCAGCGGACGAGCAGTACTTC. It is translated as CASSLNTPADEQYF. V and J are TRBV4-1 and TRBJ2-7; tentatively, D is TRBD2 (5 bases). Per the germline V gene, CDR1 is MGHRA and CDR2 is YSYEKL. The CDR3 extends over 14 amino acids. Trimming cost V 4 bases and J 5 bases, with 15 bases left between them.